Shown below are 5 T cell receptor beta chains from a single sample sequenced in a study of shared clonotypes between healthy human individuals. Only CD45RO-negative cells positively selected for CCR7 counted as naive CD8 cells, so terminally differentiated effector memory CD45RA+ cells were excluded. This table comes from immunoSEQ multiplex PCR, and its TCRdb copy is limited to in-frame clones, with some not included. Seen here are 2 million to 2.5 million clones, about 93% observed once, and the top ten hold roughly 1.8%. Material for sequencing was naive CD8+ T cells from PBMCs. These receptors originate from a man aged 18-30 years in good health. Some clones in this sample may be carry-over from other donors' samples.

This chain uses TRBV10-3 with TRBJ2-7; perhaps TRBD2 as D (5 bases). The length of the CDR3 is 14 residues. The germline V and J ends were trimmed by 0 bases and 0 bases, with 6 bases remaining between them. Germline assignment: CDR1 ENHRY and CDR2 SYGVKD. DNA of the CDR3: TGTGCCATCAGTGAGTCCGAGGGCTCCTACGAGCAGTACTTC. Translation gives CAISESEGSYEQYF.

The rearrangement links TRBV6-5 to TRBJ2-1, with a possible D match to TRBD2 (5 bases). CDR1 MNHEY and CDR2 SVGAGI come from the germline V gene. CDR3 length: 15 residues. The V gene lost 2 bases and the J gene lost 5 bases, with 13 bases spanning the gap. DNA for the CDR3: TGTGCCAGCAGTTACGCCCGGGATCTTAACAATGAGCAGTTCTTC. This codes for CASSYARDLNNEQFF.

The V gene is TRBV4-3, the J gene TRBJ2-1; TRBD2 matches at 13 bases. This CDR3 spans 17 amino acids. Germline-derived CDR1 and CDR2 are LGHNA and YSLEER. With 1 base clipped from V and 8 bases from J, the junction kept 8 bases outside the gene matches. CDR3 sequence (DNA): TGCGCCAGCAGCCAAGCACTTACTAGCGGGAGGGGAGATGAGCAGTTCTTC. Its protein product is CASSQALTSGRGDEQFF.

The chain links TRBV9 to TRBJ1-4, with TRBD1 matching over 8 bases. CDR1 is SGDLS and CDR2 is YYNGEE in the germline V gene. The CDR3 extends over 15 amino acids. After removal of 3 bases from V and 7 bases from J, the junction contained 8 bases not matched to a gene. The CDR3 DNA reads as TGTGCCAGCAGCGACGGACAGGGACAGCTTGAAAAACTGTTTTTT. Translated: CASSDGQGQLEKLFF. The full variable domain, rest sourced from reference TRBV9 and TRBJ1-4, is DSGVTQTPKHLITATGQRVTLRCSPRSGDLSVYWYQQSLDQGLQFLIQYYNGEERAKGNILERFSAQQFPDLHSELNLSSLELGDSALYFCASSDGQGQLEKLFFGSGTQLSVL.

The chain uses TRBV27 and TRBJ1-1; D unresolved. Trimming removed 3 bases from V and 6 bases from J, with 17 bases in between. This CDR3 is 15 amino acids long. The germline V gene has CDR1 MNHEY and CDR2 SMNVEV (reference sequence). In nucleotides, the CDR3 is TGTGCCAGCAGTTTCCGGACCCCTCTGGCAGCTGAAGCTTTCTTT. Amino acid sequence: CASSFRTPLAAEAFF.